This record concerns one T cell receptor beta chain sequence. The antigen is not known. The germline CDR1 and CDR2 sequences are SGHNT and YENEEA. The V end was cut by 1 base, the J end by 1 base, with 10 bases between. This CDR3 spans 15 amino acids. This sample is part of a study of OX40 agonist ivuxolimab in advanced cancers. Study-level background: Patients in dose escalation had liver, melanoma, kidney or head and neck cancers.

Assay used: immunoSEQ multiplex PCR; TCRdb lists only in-frame clones, some missing. This sample carries 80,000 or so clones, approximately 86% of them seen once, and the ten largest clones take around 2%. Overall study findings and caveats: Some of the lowest clonal expansion was seen in partial responders at 0.1-3.0 mg/kg. Mean expanded clone counts were higher in CD8+ than CD4+ T cells.

The sample consisted of CD4+ or CD8+ T cells sorted from blood, taken in a trial of the OX40 agonist ivuxolimab. The receptor comes from an adult with an advanced solid tumor such as melanoma, head and neck, liver or kidney cancer. The chain is built from TRBV11-3 and TRBJ2-5; D ambiguous. CDR3 in amino acids: CASSLGDNSQETQYF. Here the CDR3 DNA reads TGTGCCAGCAGCTTAGGTGACAACTCCCAAGAGACCCAGTACTTC.